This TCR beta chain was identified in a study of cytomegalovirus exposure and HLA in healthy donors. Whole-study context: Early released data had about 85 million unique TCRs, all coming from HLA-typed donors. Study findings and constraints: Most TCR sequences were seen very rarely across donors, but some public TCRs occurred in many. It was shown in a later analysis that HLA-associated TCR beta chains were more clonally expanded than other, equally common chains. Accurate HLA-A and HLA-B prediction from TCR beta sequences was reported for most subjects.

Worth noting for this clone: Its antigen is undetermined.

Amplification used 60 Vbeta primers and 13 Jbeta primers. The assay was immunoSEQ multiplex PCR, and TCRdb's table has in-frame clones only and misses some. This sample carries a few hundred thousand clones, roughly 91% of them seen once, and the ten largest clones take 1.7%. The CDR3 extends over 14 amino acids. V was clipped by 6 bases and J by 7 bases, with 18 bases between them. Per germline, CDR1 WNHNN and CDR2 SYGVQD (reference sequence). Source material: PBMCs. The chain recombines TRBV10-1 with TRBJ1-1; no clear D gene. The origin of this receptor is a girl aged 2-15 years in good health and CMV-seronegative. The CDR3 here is CASSSGSDTFEAFF. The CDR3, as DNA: TGCGCCAGCAGCTCCGGGTCAGATACTTTTGAAGCTTTCTTT.